This TCR beta chain comes out of a study of neurological immune-mediated disorders. In regard to this clonotype: Its antigen is undetermined.

Every sequencing run generated over 180 million TCR-beta sequences from 15-18 subjects. TCRdb reprocessed the 5' RACE reads with MiXCR, giving one entry per CDR3 protein. The sample holds about 59,000 distinct CDR3 sequences, 9.5% to 15% seen once. Study observations and caveats: HTLV-1-associated myelopathy had the most TCR clonal expansion, whereas multiple sclerosis had the least (lower than in healthy controls).

The length of the CDR3 is 13 residues. V was clipped by 3 bases and J by 5 bases; unmatched bases: 2. The chain uses TRBV12-3 or TRBV12-4 and TRBJ2-5; TRBD2 aligns across 8 bases. This clonotype originated in a woman in her sixties with HTLV-1-associated myelopathy (HAM/TSP). Sequencing input: PBMCs. The CDR3 DNA is TGTGCCAGCAGTTTTTCTAGCGGGGAGACCCAGTACTTC. This encodes CASSFSSGETQYF.